The rows below give T cell receptor beta chains drawn from one sample of a study of long-term antiretroviral therapy in people with HIV. The assay was immunoSEQ multiplex PCR, and TCRdb's table has in-frame clones only and misses some. Of roughly 23,000 clones listed, 81% were seen once; the top ten hold around 7.2%. The source was unsorted PBMCs, collected 1.5 years after starting antiretroviral therapy. These receptors were obtained from a young man with HIV. The CDR3 runs from the conserved cysteine through the conserved F or W. D genes are given only for firm matches. A clone size is listed for some rows: how often the clone was seen (once, few, many), or a class if it is expanded.

size: .; D: .; J: TRBJ1-1; V: TRBV5-4; CDR3: CASSLSPENTEAFF; DNA: TGTGCCAGCAGCTTGTCCCCAGAGAACACTGAAGCTTTCTTT
size: .; D: .; J: TRBJ2-7; V: TRBV30; CDR3: CAWLEGTLANEQYF; DNA: TGTGCCTGGCTAGAAGGGACCCTTGCCAACGAGCAGTACTTC
size: once; D: .; J: TRBJ2-7; V: TRBV5-4; CDR3: CASSLKYGVSSYEQYF; DNA: TGTGCCAGCAGCTTGAAGTATGGGGTTAGCTCCTACGAGCAGTACTTC
size: once; D: TRBD2; J: TRBJ2-2; V: TRBV10-3; CDR3: CAISENAGRAGTGELFF; DNA: TGTGCCATCAGTGAGAACGCAGGGAGGGCCGGCACCGGGGAGCTGTTTTTT
size: .; D: .; J: TRBJ2-6; V: TRBV27; CDR3: CASSAGANVLTF; DNA: TGTGCCAGCAGTGCCGGGGCCAACGTCCTGACTTTC
size: .; D: .; J: TRBJ2-2; V: TRBV6-5; CDR3: CASSFAGELFF; DNA: TGTGCCAGCAGTTTTGCTGGGGAGCTGTTTTTT
size: .; D: TRBD1; J: TRBJ2-3; V: TRBV28; CDR3: CASSTGQGGDTQYF; DNA: TGTGCCAGCAGTACCGGACAGGGGGGAGATACGCAGTATTTT
size: .; D: .; J: TRBJ2-7; V: TRBV5-6; CDR3: CASSASYEQYF; DNA: TGTGCCAGCAGCGCCAGCTACGAGCAGTACTTC
size: few; D: .; J: TRBJ2-5; V: TRBV9; CDR3: CASSVAVSEGETQYF; DNA: TGTGCCAGCAGCGTAGCTGTCAGTGAGGGGGAGACCCAGTACTTC
size: .; D: TRBD1; J: TRBJ1-5; V: TRBV4-2; CDR3: CASSQDKGQGWLRQHF; DNA: TGTGCCAGCAGCCAAGATAAGGGACAGGGCTGGCTGCGCCAGCATTTT
size: .; D: .; J: TRBJ2-7; V: TRBV28; CDR3: CASSFGGGNEQYF; DNA: TGTGCCAGCAGTTTCGGGGGCGGGAACGAGCAGTACTTC
size: .; D: .; J: TRBJ2-5; V: TRBV7-2; CDR3: CASSSHPGRVETQYF; DNA: TGTGCCAGCAGCTCACACCCGGGGCGGGTGGAGACCCAGTACTTC
size: .; D: .; J: TRBJ1-2; V: TRBV10-3; CDR3: CAIWGSEGRTLGGYTF; DNA: TGTGCCATCTGGGGCTCGGAGGGGAGAACTCTAGGTGGCTACACCTTC
size: .; D: TRBD2; J: TRBJ2-7; V: TRBV10-1; CDR3: CASSLGVAGALEQYF; DNA: TGCGCCAGCAGCCTGGGGGTAGCGGGAGCTCTGGAGCAGTACTTC
size: once; D: TRBD1; J: TRBJ2-3; V: TRBV5-1; CDR3: CASRTGQGVTDTQYF; DNA: TGCGCCAGCAGAACCGGACAGGGGGTCACAGATACGCAGTATTTT
size: .; D: TRBD1; J: TRBJ2-5; V: TRBV7-9; CDR3: CASSFRDRGSPETQYF; DNA: TGTGCCAGCAGTTTCCGGGACAGGGGGTCCCCGGAGACCCAGTACTTC
size: few; D: TRBD2; J: TRBJ2-7; V: TRBV6-1; CDR3: CASSEGTSSEQYF; DNA: TGTGCCAGCAGTGAAGGGACTAGTTCGGAGCAGTACTTC
size: .; D: .; J: TRBJ2-1; V: TRBV4-2; CDR3: CASSQDGRGYNEQFF; DNA: TGTGCCAGCAGCCAAGACGGGCGAGGCTACAATGAGCAGTTCTTC
size: .; D: TRBD2; J: TRBJ2-7; V: TRBV7-8; CDR3: CASSLGTRRQYF; DNA: TGTGCCAGCAGCTTAGGGACTAGGAGGCAGTACTTC
size: once; D: .; J: TRBJ1-3; V: TRBV30; CDR3: CAWGGSPGNTIYF; DNA: TGTGCCTGGGGGGGATCCCCTGGAAACACCATATATTTT
size: .; D: TRBD1; J: TRBJ2-2; V: TRBV6-5; CDR3: CATGDRSPGELFF; DNA: TGTGCCACAGGGGACAGGTCCCCCGGGGAGCTGTTTTTT
size: .; D: .; J: TRBJ2-7; V: TRBV4-3; CDR3: CASSLDPGAYEQYF; DNA: TGCGCCAGCAGCTTGGACCCGGGGGCCTACGAGCAGTACTTC
size: .; D: .; J: TRBJ2-7; V: TRBV13; CDR3: CASSLGGSSYEQYF; DNA: TGTGCCAGCAGCTTAGGCGGCAGTTCCTACGAGCAGTACTTC
size: .; D: .; J: TRBJ2-7; V: TRBV6-1; CDR3: CASSEVESTNSYEQYF; DNA: TGTGCCAGCAGTGAAGTCGAATCGACTAACTCCTACGAGCAGTACTTC
size: .; D: .; J: TRBJ2-1; V: TRBV4-2; CDR3: CASSQDNEQFF; DNA: TGTGCCAGCAGCCAGGACAATGAGCAGTTCTTC
size: .; D: .; J: TRBJ1-1; V: TRBV29-1; CDR3: CSVESGALNTEAFF; DNA: TGCAGCGTTGAATCCGGGGCGCTGAACACTGAAGCTTTCTTT
size: once; D: .; J: TRBJ1-2; V: TRBV5-6; CDR3: CASMRAGGGYGYTF; DNA: TGTGCCAGCATGCGGGCCGGCGGGGGCTATGGCTACACCTTC
size: .; D: TRBD2; J: TRBJ2-3; V: TRBV7-6; CDR3: CASSPQPPSGGAGDTQYF; DNA: TGTGCCAGCAGCCCCCAGCCCCCTAGCGGGGGGGCGGGAGATACGCAGTATTTT
size: large; D: TRBD2; J: TRBJ2-7; V: TRBV28; CDR3: CASSPEVLAEEQYF; DNA: TGTGCCAGCAGTCCCGAAGTACTAGCGGAAGAGCAGTACTTC
size: .; D: TRBD2; J: TRBJ2-6; V: TRBV6-1; CDR3: CASSSGAGANVLTF; DNA: TGTGCCAGCTCAAGCGGGGCTGGGGCCAACGTCCTGACTTTC
size: .; D: .; J: TRBJ2-3; V: TRBV6-5; CDR3: CASSYRPQSTDTQYF; DNA: TGTGCCAGCAGTTACCGGCCCCAAAGCACAGATACGCAGTATTTT
size: .; D: .; J: TRBJ2-5; V: TRBV7-2; CDR3: CASSLIGAQETQYF; DNA: TGTGCCAGCAGCTTAATAGGGGCCCAAGAGACCCAGTACTTC
size: .; D: TRBD1; J: TRBJ1-4; V: TRBV5-6; CDR3: CASSLEPTGVGEKLFF; DNA: TGTGCCAGCAGCTTGGAGCCCACAGGGGTCGGAGAAAAACTGTTTTTT
size: few; D: .; J: TRBJ2-5; V: TRBV5-1; CDR3: CASSSSTAMQYF; DNA: TGCGCCAGCAGCTCCTCGACGGCTATGCAGTACTTC
size: .; D: .; J: TRBJ2-5; V: TRBV5-1; CDR3: CASSWTQQETQYF; DNA: TGCGCCAGCAGCTGGACGCAACAAGAGACCCAGTACTTC
size: medium-sized; D: TRBD2; J: TRBJ2-1; V: TRBV6-5; CDR3: CASSVAGGPNEQFF; DNA: TGTGCCAGCAGTGTAGCGGGAGGGCCCAATGAGCAGTTCTTC
size: .; D: TRBD1; J: TRBJ1-2; V: TRBV5-1; CDR3: CASSRQGTDYGYTF; DNA: TGCGCCAGCAGTCGACAGGGGACGGACTATGGCTACACCTTC
size: .; D: .; J: TRBJ1-1; V: TRBV30; CDR3: CAWSETENTEAFF; DNA: TGTGCCTGGAGTGAAACAGAGAACACTGAAGCTTTCTTT
size: .; D: TRBD1; J: TRBJ2-5; V: TRBV2; CDR3: CASSGQGEETQYF; DNA: TGTGCCAGCAGTGGACAGGGGGAAGAGACCCAGTACTTC